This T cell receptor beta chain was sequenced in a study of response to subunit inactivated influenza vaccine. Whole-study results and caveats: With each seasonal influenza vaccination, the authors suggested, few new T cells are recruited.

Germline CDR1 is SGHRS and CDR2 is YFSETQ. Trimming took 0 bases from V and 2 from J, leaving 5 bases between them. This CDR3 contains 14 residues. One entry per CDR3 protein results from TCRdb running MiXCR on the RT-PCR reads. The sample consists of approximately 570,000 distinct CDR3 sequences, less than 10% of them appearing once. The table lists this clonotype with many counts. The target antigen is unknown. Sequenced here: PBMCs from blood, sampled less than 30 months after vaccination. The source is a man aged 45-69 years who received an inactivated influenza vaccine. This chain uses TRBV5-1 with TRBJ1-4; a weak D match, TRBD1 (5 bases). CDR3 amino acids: CASSLGQTNEKLFF. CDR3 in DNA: TGCGCCAGCAGCTTGGGACAGACTAATGAAAAACTGTTTTTT.